This entry lists 22 T cell receptor beta chains sequenced from one sample in a study of brain T cells in children with intractable seizures. The assay was immunoSEQ multiplex PCR, and TCRdb's table has in-frame clones only and misses some. The sample shows approximately 330,000 clones, about 94% of them seen only once. As for time point: blood from clinic visit 5 months post-surgery; TSC patient then seizure free. Specimen: peripheral blood, collected approximately 5 months after surgery. These receptors came from a boy under three years old with tuberous sclerosis and intractable seizures.

The V call is TRBV3-1 (or the pseudogene TRBV3-2), the J call TRBJ2-7; TRBD2 might be the D (6 bases). The germline gives CDR1 LGHDT, CDR2 YNNKEL (reference sequence). The CDR3 totals 13 residues. The V and J ends lost 0 bases and 3 bases respectively, with 6 bases between them. The DNA for the CDR3 is TGTGCCAGCAGCCAAGAGGGGGGCTACGAGCAGTACTTC. Its translation is CASSQEGGYEQYF.

As regards this clone: Other DNA sequences in the sample encode the same CDR3. This sequence joins TRBV20-1 and TRBJ2-1; D gene ambiguous. Trimming pared 3 bases from V and 3 bases from J, leaving 3 bases between. This CDR3 has 11 amino acids. Looked up from germline, CDR1 is DFQATT and CDR2 is SNEGSKA (reference sequence). The CDR3 coding sequence is TGCAGTGCTAGGGACTACAATGAGCAGTTCTTC. It is translated as CSARDYNEQFF.

This chain uses TRBV11-2 with TRBJ2-2; 11 positions agree with TRBD2. The J segment lost 9 bases and the V segment lost 3 bases, leaving 12 bases of the junction unmatched. The CDR3 is 17 amino acids. CDR1 and CDR2 from the germline V gene are SGHAT and FQNNGV. In DNA, the CDR3 is TGTGCCAGCAGCTTCCCCTGGGTAGCGGGAGGGCCCCGGGAGCTGTTTTTT. Its protein is CASSFPWVAGGPRELFF.

V and J are TRBV7-9 and TRBJ2-1; D is perhaps TRBD2 (7 bases). The CDR3 is 19 amino acids. CDR1 is SEHNR, CDR2 FQNEAQ, per germline (reference sequence). V was pared by 9 bases and J by 6 bases, with 33 bases between. CDR3 nucleotides: TGTGCCAGTGAGAAGGCCTCGGGGGGCCGGCTCGTGGGGCGCAATGAGCAGTTCTTC. It codes for CASEKASGGRLVGRNEQFF.

The rearrangement uses TRBV30 and TRBJ1-5; the D gene is possibly TRBD1 (6 bases). The V and J ends lost 3 bases and 4 bases respectively, with 10 bases between them. The CDR3 spans 13 residues. Germline CDR1 is GTSNPN and CDR2 is SVGIG (reference sequence). CDR3 loop: CAWSRQENQPQHF. CDR3 nucleotide sequence: TGTGCCTGGAGCCGACAGGAAAATCAGCCCCAGCATTTT.

CDR3 DNA: TGTGCCAGCAGCTCACGGGCCCAATTATATGGCTACACCTTC. As protein: CASSSRAQLYGYTF. The rearrangement uses TRBV28 and TRBJ1-2; D unresolved. Trimming left V 6 bases short and J 5 bases short, with 16 bases between. The CDR3 loop spans 14 amino acids. Germline values: CDR1 MDHEN, CDR2 SYDVKM.

As to this clone: Other DNA sequences within the sample encode an identical CDR3. This chain joins TRBV30 and TRBJ1-2; D is unclear. The CDR3 is 13 amino acids. Germline lookup yields CDR1 GTSNPN and CDR2 SVGIG (reference sequence). Trimming took 0 bases from V and 2 from J, leaving 7 bases between them. The CDR3: CAWSVAGNYGYTF. In nucleotides, the CDR3 is TGTGCCTGGAGTGTTGCGGGAAACTATGGCTACACCTTC.

V and J are TRBV5-1 and TRBJ2-1; maybe TRBD1 (5 bases). The CDR3 loop spans 15 amino acids. Germline V CDR1 and CDR2: SGHRS, YFSETQ. Trimming removed 4 bases at V and 6 bases at J, with 17 bases between. The CDR3 sequence is CASSVGHTGGNEQFF. CDR3 sequence (DNA): TGCGCCAGCAGCGTGGGGCATACAGGTGGCAATGAGCAGTTCTTC. Drawing the rest from reference TRBV5-1 and TRBJ2-1, the complete variable domain is KAGVTQTPRYLIKTRGQQVTLSCSPISGHRSVSWYQQTPGQGLQFLFEYFSETQRNKGNFPGRFSGRQFSNSRSEMNVSTLELGDSALYLCASSVGHTGGNEQFFGPGTRLTVL.

This clone was detected only once. The J gene is TRBJ2-7, the V gene TRBV5-4; 8 nucleotides match TRBD2. V shed 3 bases and J 0 bases; nucleotides not matched to a gene: 11. Germline V CDR1 and CDR2: SGHNT, YYREEE (reference sequence). CDR3 size: 17 residues. CDR3 DNA: TGTGCCAGCAGCTCCGGGTCTAGCGGGTTTCACTCCTACGAGCAGTACTTC. It translates to CASSSGSSGFHSYEQYF.

The chain uses TRBV21-1 and TRBJ1-4; TRBD1 reflects the table's D call only, with no check against the DNA. TRBV21-1 is annotated as a pseudogene. The length of the CDR3 is 19 residues. CDR3 region: CASSKVESGGRAYNEKLFF. The CDR3 region has the DNA TGTGCCAGCAGCAAAGTTGAATCAGGGGGCCGAGCTTATAATGAAAAACTGTTTTTT.

The chain links TRBV7-8 to TRBJ2-7, with a weak D call TRBD2 (6 bases). Trimming stripped 3 bases from V and 4 bases from J, with 10 bases between. Looked up from germline, CDR1 is SGHVS and CDR2 is FQNEAQ. This CDR3 is built from 13 residues. The CDR3: CASSLASVYEQYF. The CDR3, as DNA: TGTGCCAGCAGCTTGGCTAGCGTTTACGAGCAGTACTTC.

The chain combines TRBV7-9 with TRBJ2-1; 7 bases map to TRBD2. The trim removed 5 bases at V and 8 bases at J, leaving 12 bases unmatched. The CDR3 has 15 residues. CDR1 SEHNR and CDR2 FQNEAQ come from the germline V gene (reference sequence). The CDR3 is CASSPWTSMSDEQFF. The CDR3, as DNA: TGTGCCAGCAGCCCTTGGACTAGTATGAGCGATGAGCAGTTCTTC.

This clone has just one count. One junction end does not reproduce the germline sequence, and a read error may be involved. The chain joins TRBV9 to TRBJ1-2, with a tentative D call TRBD1 (6 bases). The CDR3 length is 11 residues. Germline loops: CDR1 SGDLS, CDR2 YYNGEE. In DNA form, the CDR3 reads TGTGCCAGCAGGGGTTGGGGGGACACCTCCTTC. Its protein is CASRGWGDTSF.

The V gene is TRBV9, the J gene TRBJ2-5, with D perhaps TRBD1 (6 bases). The CDR3 loop spans 15 amino acids. The V gene lost 4 bases and the J gene lost 1 base, with 14 bases spanning the gap. Looked up from germline, CDR1 is SGDLS and CDR2 is YYNGEE. CDR3 DNA sequence: TGTGCCAGCAGCCCCCGGGACACCTTCCAAGAGACCCAGTACTTC. It yields the protein CASSPRDTFQETQYF. The full variable domain, rest sourced from reference TRBV9 and TRBJ2-5, is DSGVTQTPKHLITATGQRVTLRCSPRSGDLSVYWYQQSLDQGLQFLIQYYNGEERAKGNILERFSAQQFPDLHSELNLSSLELGDSALYFCASSPRDTFQETQYFGPGTRLLVL.

The chain has TRBV6-5 and TRBJ1-3; tentatively, D is TRBD1 (6 bases). Germline CDR1 reads MNHEY; CDR2 reads SVGAGI. The CDR3 length is 15 residues. V was shortened by 0 bases and J by 3 bases, with 9 bases between the two germline ends. The CDR3 DNA is TGTGCCAGCAGTTACTCCCAGGGGTTTGGAAACACCATATATTTT. Its translation is CASSYSQGFGNTIYF.

The chain joins TRBV1 to TRBJ2-7. TRBV1 is designated a pseudogene. The CDR3 totals 14 residues. The CDR3: CTSSQETGPYEQYF. The CDR3 region has the DNA TGCACCAGCAGCCAAGAGACGGGACCCTACGAGCAGTACTTC.

This clone was recorded once. This chain links TRBV29-1 with TRBJ2-4; TRBD2 matches 10 bases. The CDR3 is 13 residues long. V was pared by 4 bases and J by 12 bases, with 9 bases of the junction left unmatched. Per germline, CDR1 SQVTM and CDR2 ANQGSEA. CDR3: CSVVGLAGDSQYF. CDR3 nucleotide sequence: TGCAGCGTTGTCGGGCTAGCGGGGGACTCTCAGTACTTC. The entire variable domain, with the rest obtained from reference TRBV29-1 and TRBJ2-4, is as follows: SAVISQKPSRDICQRGTSLTIQCQVDSQVTMMFWYRQQPGQSLTLIATANQGSEATYESGFVIDKFPISRPNLTFSTLTVSNMSPEDSSIYLCSVVGLAGDSQYFGAGTRLSVL.

A single count supports this clone. The V and J genes are TRBV7-3 and TRBJ2-5; 12 bases map to TRBD2. This CDR3 is built from 14 residues. J lost 4 bases, V lost 4 bases, and 1 base had no gene match. Per the germline V gene, CDR1 is SGHTA and CDR2 is FQGTGA. CDR3 DNA sequence: TGTGCCAGCAGCTCGGGACTAGCGGGAGAGACCCAGTACTTC. It encodes CASSSGLAGETQYF. The full variable domain, its missing parts supplied by reference TRBV7-3 and TRBJ2-5, is GAGVSQTPSNKVTEKGKYVELRCDPISGHTALYWYRQSLGQGPEFLIYFQGTGAADDSGLPNDRFFAVRPEGSVSTLKIQRTERGDSAVYLCASSSGLAGETQYFGPGTRLLVL.

The chain couples TRBV2 to TRBJ2-7; 9 positions match TRBD1. The CDR3 is made up of 13 amino acids. The germline CDR1 and CDR2 sequences are SNHLY and FYNNEI. J was trimmed by 1 base and V by 8 bases; bases with no gene match: 3. In DNA form, the CDR3 reads TGTGCCAGCGGACAGGGGTTATCCTACGAGCAGTACTTC. The encoded protein is CASGQGLSYEQYF.

This chain connects TRBV3-1 (or the pseudogene TRBV3-2) to TRBJ1-2, with D unclear. Germline values: CDR1 LGHDT, CDR2 YNNKEL (reference sequence). Trimming stripped 6 bases from V and 5 bases from J, with 10 bases between. The CDR3 is 12 amino acids. The CDR3 spells CASSLTDYGYTF. The CDR3, as DNA: TGTGCCAGCAGTCTAACAGATTATGGCTACACCTTC.

This chain connects TRBV29-1 to TRBJ2-1, with a tentative D call TRBD2 (5 bases). The CDR3 has 13 amino acids. V gave up 0 bases and J gave up 16 bases, with 19 bases separating them. Germline V gives CDR1 SQVTM, CDR2 ANQGSEA. The CDR3 DNA is TGCAGCGTTGAAGATTACCGGGGAGCCCCCCATTTCTTC. Amino acids: CSVEDYRGAPHFF.

The chain recombines TRBV9 with TRBJ2-1; D remains ambiguous. CDR1 SGDLS and CDR2 YYNGEE come from the germline V gene. V was trimmed by 0 bases and J by 7 bases, leaving 8 bases between them. The CDR3 is 13 residues long. The CDR3 nucleotides read TGTGCCAGCAGCGTAGCGCTTACGAATGAGCAGTTCTTC. Residues: CASSVALTNEQFF.